A single sample gave rise to the 9 T cell receptor beta chains below, sequenced in a study of Ad26.COV2.S vaccination and SARS-CoV-2 variants. Treatment specified: 19 received Ad26.COV2.S at low or high dose, single or two shots; roughly 5 received placebo; per-sample allocation not given. Vaccine and placebo recipients were sampled on day 63 after the first injection. Method: immunoSEQ multiplex PCR; TCRdb's copy keeps in-frame clones and lacks some. The sample consists of 350,000 to 400,000 clones, more than 85% of them appearing once. The input for sequencing was peripheral blood, taken in a trial of Ad26.COV2.S vaccine versus placebo. These receptors came from a person aged 18-60 years who received the Ad26.COV2.S COVID-19 vaccine or a placebo.

This sequence joins TRBV2 and TRBJ2-7; TRBD2 matches at 8 bases. This CDR3 is built from 16 residues. V gave up 6 bases and J gave up 4 bases; unmatched junction bases: 14. Germline CDR1 and CDR2: SNHLY and FYNNEI. The CDR3 here is CASSASGGANWYEQYF. CDR3 nucleotides: TGTGCCAGCAGCGCGTCGGGGGGGGCGAATTGGTACGAGCAGTACTTC. The complete variable domain, with remaining parts taken from reference TRBV2 and TRBJ2-7, reads EPEVTQTPSHQVTQMGQEVILRCVPISNHLYFYWYRQILGQKVEFLVSFYNNEISEKSEIFDDQFSVERPDGSNFTLKIRSTKLEDSAMYFCASSASGGANWYEQYFGPGTRLTVT.

This clone was detected once. The rearrangement links TRBV7-9 to TRBJ2-5, with D perhaps TRBD1 (5 bases). V was shortened by 8 bases and J by 1 base, with 11 bases between the two germline ends. The CDR3 covers 13 residues. CDR1 and CDR2 (germline): SEHNR, FQNEAQ (reference sequence). The CDR3 region has the DNA TGTGCCAGCGGCCCGGACATCCAAGAGACCCAGTACTTC. This translates into CASGPDIQETQYF.

The gene calls are TRBV2 and TRBJ1-4, with TRBD1 as a possible D gene (5 bases). The CDR3 totals 15 residues. Trimming took off 7 bases at V and 0 bases at J, with 12 bases between the two ends. CDR1 SNHLY and CDR2 FYNNEI come from the germline V gene. In nucleotides, the CDR3 is TGTGCCAGCACCCTAGCGGGGGCAACTAATGAAAAACTGTTTTTT. This sequence encodes CASTLAGATNEKLFF.

This clone was counted a single time. The chain joins TRBV2 to TRBJ2-3; 7 bases are shared with TRBD1. This CDR3 contains 14 residues. J lost 4 bases, V lost 8 bases, and 9 bases had no gene match. CDR1 is SNHLY and CDR2 is FYNNEI in the germline V gene. CDR3 protein: CASQKQGFPDTQYF. CDR3 DNA sequence: TGTGCCAGCCAGAAACAGGGGTTTCCAGATACGCAGTATTTT.

The chain recombines TRBV7-2 with TRBJ1-5, with TRBD1 as a possible D gene (5 bases). The V gene's germline CDR1 is SGHTA and CDR2 FQGNSA. The CDR3 runs to 15 residues. Deletions cut 1 base from V and 7 bases from J, with 14 bases between. CDR3 bases: TGTGCCAGCAGCTTAGTGGGAGGGGCTGAGCAGCCCCAGCATTTT. Translation gives CASSLVGGAEQPQHF. Using reference TRBV7-2 and TRBJ1-5 for the parts outside the CDR3, the full variable domain is GAGVSQSPSNKVTEKGKDVELRCDPISGHTALYWYRQSLGQGLEFLIYFQGNSAPDKSGLPSDRFSAERTGGSVSTLTIQRTQQEDSAVYLCASSLVGGAEQPQHFGDGTRLSIL.

This rearrangement joins TRBV13 to TRBJ2-5, with no clear D. CDR3 length equals 13 residues. Trimming took 5 bases from V and 5 from J, leaving 12 bases between them. Germline CDR1 is PRHDT and CDR2 is FYEKMQ (reference sequence). CDR3 in DNA: TGTGCCAGCAGCCCGCGGACCAGGGAGACCCAGTACTTC. This gives the protein CASSPRTRETQYF.

CDR3 in amino acids: CASSPPGQPNYGYTF. Written as DNA, the CDR3 is TGTGCCAGCTCACCACCGGGACAGCCAAACTATGGCTACACCTTC. The chain links TRBV18 to TRBJ1-2, with 7 bases that match TRBD1. Per the germline V gene, CDR1 is KGHSH and CDR2 is LQKENI. There are 15 residues in the CDR3. J lost 2 bases, V lost 0 bases, and 3 bases had no gene match.

The J gene is TRBJ2-2, the V gene TRBV5-1; TRBD2 is a possible D gene (5 bases). Germline-derived CDR1 and CDR2 are SGHRS and YFSETQ. CDR3 length: 15 amino acids. V lost 2 bases and J 3 bases, leaving 11 bases between the germline ends. CDR3 amino acids: CASSFSTADTGELFF. DNA for the CDR3: TGCGCCAGCAGCTTTAGCACAGCGGACACCGGGGAGCTGTTTTTT. Using reference TRBV5-1 and TRBJ2-2 for the parts outside the CDR3, the full variable domain is KAGVTQTPRYLIKTRGQQVTLSCSPISGHRSVSWYQQTPGQGLQFLFEYFSETQRNKGNFPGRFSGRQFSNSRSEMNVSTLELGDSALYLCASSFSTADTGELFFGEGSRLTVL.

The chain carries TRBV6-5 and TRBJ2-2, with TRBD1 identical over 10 bases. Germline V CDR1 and CDR2: MNHEY, SVGAGI. Germline trimming cut 6 bases from V and 4 bases from J; bases unmatched to any gene: 5. The CDR3 runs 15 residues. The CDR3, as DNA: TGTGCCAGCAGGTTGGGACAGGGGTCCACCGGGGAGCTGTTTTTT. Translating it yields CASRLGQGSTGELFF.